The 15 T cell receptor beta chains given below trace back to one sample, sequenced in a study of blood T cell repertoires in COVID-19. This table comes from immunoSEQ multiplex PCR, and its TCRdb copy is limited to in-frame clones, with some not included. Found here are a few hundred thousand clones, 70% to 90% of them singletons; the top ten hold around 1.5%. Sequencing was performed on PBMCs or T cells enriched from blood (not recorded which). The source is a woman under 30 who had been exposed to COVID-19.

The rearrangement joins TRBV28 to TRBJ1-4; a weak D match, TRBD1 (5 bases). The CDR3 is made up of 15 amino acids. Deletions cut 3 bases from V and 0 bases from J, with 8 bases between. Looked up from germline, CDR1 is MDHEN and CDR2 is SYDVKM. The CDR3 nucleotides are TGTGCCAGCAGTTTGCAACAGGCAACTAATGAAAAACTGTTTTTT. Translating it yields CASSLQQATNEKLFF.

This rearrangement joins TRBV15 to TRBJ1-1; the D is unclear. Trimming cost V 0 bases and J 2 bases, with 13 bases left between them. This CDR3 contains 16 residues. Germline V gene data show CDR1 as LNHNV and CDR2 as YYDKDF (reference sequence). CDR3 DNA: TGTGCCACCAGCAGAGATCAATGGGCAGGAAACACTGAAGCTTTCTTT. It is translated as CATSRDQWAGNTEAFF.

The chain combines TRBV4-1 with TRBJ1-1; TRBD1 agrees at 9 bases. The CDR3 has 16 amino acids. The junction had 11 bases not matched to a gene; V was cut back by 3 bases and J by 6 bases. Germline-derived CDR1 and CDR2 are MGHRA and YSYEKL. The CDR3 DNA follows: TGCGCCAGCAGCCACTTTTCCGGAACAGGGGGCGCTGAAGCTTTCTTT. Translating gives CASSHFSGTGGAEAFF.

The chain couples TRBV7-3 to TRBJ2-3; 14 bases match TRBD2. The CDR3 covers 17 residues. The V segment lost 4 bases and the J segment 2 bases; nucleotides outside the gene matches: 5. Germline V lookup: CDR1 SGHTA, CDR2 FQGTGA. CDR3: CASSSGLAGAFTDTQYF. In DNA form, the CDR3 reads TGTGCCAGCAGCTCGGGACTAGCGGGGGCCTTCACAGATACGCAGTATTTT.

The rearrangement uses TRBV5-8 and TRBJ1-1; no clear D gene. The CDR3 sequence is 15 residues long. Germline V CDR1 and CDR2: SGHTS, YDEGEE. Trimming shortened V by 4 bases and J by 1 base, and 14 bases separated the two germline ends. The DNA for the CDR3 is TGTGCCAGCAGCCCCCGTAGCGGCGCGAACACTGAAGCTTTCTTT. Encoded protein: CASSPRSGANTEAFF.

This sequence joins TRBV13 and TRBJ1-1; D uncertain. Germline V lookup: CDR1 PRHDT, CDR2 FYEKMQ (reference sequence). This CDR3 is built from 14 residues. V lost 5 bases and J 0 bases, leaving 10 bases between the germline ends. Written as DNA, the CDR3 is TGTGCCAGCAGCCCAGACACTCTGAACACTGAAGCTTTCTTT. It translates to CASSPDTLNTEAFF.

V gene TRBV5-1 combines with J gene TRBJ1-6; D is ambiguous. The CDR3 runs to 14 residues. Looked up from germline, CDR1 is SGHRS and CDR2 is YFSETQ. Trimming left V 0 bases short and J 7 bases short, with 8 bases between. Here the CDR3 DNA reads TGCGCCAGCAGCTTGGGGCAGGTGAATTCACCCCTCCACTTT. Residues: CASSLGQVNSPLHF.

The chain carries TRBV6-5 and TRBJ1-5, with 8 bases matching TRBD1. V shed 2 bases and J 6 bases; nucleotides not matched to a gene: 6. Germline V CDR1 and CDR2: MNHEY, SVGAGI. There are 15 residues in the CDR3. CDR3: CASSYGGQGGQPQHF. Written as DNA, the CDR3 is TGTGCCAGCAGTTACGGCGGACAGGGAGGTCAGCCCCAGCATTTT.

The CDR3 DNA is TGCGCCAGCAGCTTGGTGACAGGGGAAGGCTACACCTTC. Translated, it gives CASSLVTGEGYTF. This sequence joins TRBV5-1 and TRBJ1-2, with 8 bases matching TRBD1. The V gene end was trimmed by 0 bases and the J gene end by 8 bases; junction bases not matched to a gene: 3. This CDR3 spans 13 amino acids. Germline V lookup: CDR1 SGHRS, CDR2 YFSETQ.

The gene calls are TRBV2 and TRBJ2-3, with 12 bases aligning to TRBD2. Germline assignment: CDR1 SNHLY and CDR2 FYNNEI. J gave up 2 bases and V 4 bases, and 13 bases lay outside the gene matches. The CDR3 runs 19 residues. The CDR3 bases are TGTGCCAGCAGTGGGTATCTAGCGGGGGGGCGGCGGGACACAGATACGCAGTATTTT. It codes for CASSGYLAGGRRDTDTQYF.

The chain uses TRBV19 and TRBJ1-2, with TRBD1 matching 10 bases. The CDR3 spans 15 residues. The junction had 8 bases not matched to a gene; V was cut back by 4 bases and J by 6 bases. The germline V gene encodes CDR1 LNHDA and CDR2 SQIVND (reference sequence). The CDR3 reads CASSTRDRGSDGYTF. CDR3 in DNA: TGTGCCAGTAGTACCCGGGACAGGGGATCGGATGGCTACACCTTC. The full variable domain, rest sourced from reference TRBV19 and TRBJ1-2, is DGGITQSPKYLFRKEGQNVTLSCEQNLNHDAMYWYRQDPGQGLRLIYYSQIVNDFQKGDIAEGYSVSREKKESFPLTVTSAQKNPTAFYLCASSTRDRGSDGYTFGSGTRLTVV.

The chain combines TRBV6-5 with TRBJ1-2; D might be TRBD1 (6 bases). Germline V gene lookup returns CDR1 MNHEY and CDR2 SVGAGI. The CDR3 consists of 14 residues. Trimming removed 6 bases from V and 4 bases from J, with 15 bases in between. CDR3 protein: CASSLSQGLYGYTF. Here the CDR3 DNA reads TGTGCCAGCAGCCTTTCCCAGGGGCTCTATGGCTACACCTTC.

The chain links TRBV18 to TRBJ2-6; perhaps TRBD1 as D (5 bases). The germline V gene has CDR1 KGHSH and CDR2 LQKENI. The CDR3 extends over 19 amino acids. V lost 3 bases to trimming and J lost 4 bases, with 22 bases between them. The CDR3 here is CASSPNRAFREAGANVLTF. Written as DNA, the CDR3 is TGTGCCAGCTCACCCAACCGAGCCTTCAGGGAAGCGGGGGCCAACGTCCTGACTTTC.

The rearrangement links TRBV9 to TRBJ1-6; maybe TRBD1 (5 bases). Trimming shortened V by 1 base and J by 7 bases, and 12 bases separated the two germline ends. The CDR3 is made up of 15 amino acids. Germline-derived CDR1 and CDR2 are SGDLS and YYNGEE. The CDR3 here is CASSVNVAGNSPLHF. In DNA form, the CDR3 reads TGTGCCAGCAGCGTAAACGTGGCAGGGAATTCACCCCTCCACTTT.

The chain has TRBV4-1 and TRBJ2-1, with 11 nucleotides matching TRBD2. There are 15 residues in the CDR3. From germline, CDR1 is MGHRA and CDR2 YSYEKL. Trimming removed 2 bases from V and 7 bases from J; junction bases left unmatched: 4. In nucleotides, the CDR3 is TGCGCCAGCAGCCAACTTAGCGGGAGGGTGAATGAGCAGTTCTTC. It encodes CASSQLSGRVNEQFF.